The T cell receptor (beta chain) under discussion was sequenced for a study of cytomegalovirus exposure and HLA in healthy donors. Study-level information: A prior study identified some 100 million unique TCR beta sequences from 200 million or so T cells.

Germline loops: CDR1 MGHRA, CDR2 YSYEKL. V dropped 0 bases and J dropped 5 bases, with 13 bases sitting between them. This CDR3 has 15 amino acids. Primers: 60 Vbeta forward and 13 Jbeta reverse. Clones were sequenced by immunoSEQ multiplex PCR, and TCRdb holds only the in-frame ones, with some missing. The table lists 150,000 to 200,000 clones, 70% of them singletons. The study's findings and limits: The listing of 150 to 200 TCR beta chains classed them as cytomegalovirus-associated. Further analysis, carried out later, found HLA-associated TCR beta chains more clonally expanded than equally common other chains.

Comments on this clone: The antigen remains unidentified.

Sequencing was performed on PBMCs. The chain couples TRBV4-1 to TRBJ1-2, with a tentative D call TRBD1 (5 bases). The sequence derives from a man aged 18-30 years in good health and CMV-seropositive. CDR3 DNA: TGCGCCAGCAGCCAAGAACAGGCCCTGGGGTATGGCTACACCTTC. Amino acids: CASSQEQALGYGYTF.